This T cell receptor (beta chain) was sequenced during a study of early T cells in non-severe SARS-CoV-2 infection (dated by TCRdb to 2020 to 2023). For the wider study: Bulk RNA from unsorted whole blood was used for TCR sequencing, so alpha and beta chains could not be paired.

This clonotype was counted many times. Its binding antigen is unknown. No base-level quality is on record; no much larger clone is a single base apart. The library was produced with 5' RACE. Sequenced using a NextSeq 500. To correct for sequencing error and PCR bias, the TCR library protocol tagged individual cDNA molecules with unique molecular identifiers. Both TCR alpha and beta chains were sequenced, and tight co-correlation was observed between alpha and beta sequence abundances in each sample. The study's own analysis went as follows. Decombinator V4 was used to perform V gene, J gene and CDR3 annotation of TCR sequences. Expanded TCRs were defined as changing significantly between any two time points under a Poisson model with p below 0.0001. TCR abundances were normalised to the total number of TCRs sequenced per sample and expressed as counts per million. MAIT TCRs were defined by TRAV1-2 paired with TRAJ12, TRAJ20 or TRAJ33, and iNKT TCRs by TRAV10 paired with TRAJ18. VDJdb, accessed 1 November 2021, was searched for CMV, EBV and SARS-CoV-2 annotated TCRs, excluding TCRs annotated for multiple antigens. Starting from the raw public reads, TCRdb applied fastp trimming at Q25, assembled clones with MiXCR and retained in-frame beta chains. When rows share a CDR3 protein, they turn into one entry using the most common DNA and genes. TCRdb's processing, not the authors' own work, is the source of the V and J calls. This sample gives about 47,000 distinct CDR3 sequences in total; approximately 9% of them show up just once. Jointly, the top ten make up 4% to 5.5% of the sample.

The junction shows trimming of 3 bases on V and 6 bases on J, plus 8 bases between the germline ends. Its CDR3 holds 12 amino acids, cysteine through phenylalanine. This entry keeps only the CDR3 DNA: 36 bases, framed from base 1. Via the germline V gene (reference sequence), CDR1 is MNHNY and CDR2 SVGAGI. General study outcomes and caveats: VDJdb matching was skewed toward anti-spike CD8 responses and likely underestimated virus-specific expansions, missing private and CD4 specificities.

This was a case-control study nested in a cohort of healthcare workers in London, UK, who had nasopharyngeal swab PCR tests and blood samples taken every week. Healthcare workers were recruited between 23 and 31 March 2020, during the week of the UK lockdown, and were followed weekly for up to about 15 weeks. The sequence derives from an adult who was a healthcare worker with PCR-confirmed SARS-CoV-2 infection or an uninfected control (not recorded which). Sample: whole blood, taken at baseline. The V and J segments used are TRBV6-6 and TRBJ1-1, with TRBD1 as a weak D call on 6 bases. DNA sequence: TGTGCCAGCAGTTATGGGACATCTGAAGCTTTCTTT. Its protein product is CASSYGTSEAFF.